This TCR beta chain was identified during a study of shared clonotypes between healthy human individuals. Study results and limitations: When naive CD4 clonotypes were compared across a few donors, 5% to 5.5% were shared. In the sorted subsets, rarefaction showed sequencing was incomplete despite large depth.

About this clone itself: Its antigen is still unknown.

CD8 cells classed as naive were CD45RO-negative and positively selected for CCR7, excluding terminally differentiated effector memory CD45RA+ cells. V was trimmed by 3 bases and J by 0 bases, leaving 9 bases between them. Germline loops: CDR1 MNHEY, CDR2 SMNVEV (reference sequence). CDR3 length equals 14 residues. Sequenced by immunoSEQ multiplex PCR; TCRdb stores in-frame clones only, minus some. The top ten hold 24% of the sample, which has around 700,000 clones, around 90% seen once. The chain employs TRBV27 and TRBJ2-7; D is possibly TRBD1 (6 bases). Source material: naive CD8+ T cells sorted from blood. The source is a man aged 25 to 40 in good health. The CDR3 reads CASSFRGSSYEQYF. The CDR3 region has the DNA TGTGCCAGCAGTTTCAGGGGATCCTCCTACGAGCAGTACTTC.